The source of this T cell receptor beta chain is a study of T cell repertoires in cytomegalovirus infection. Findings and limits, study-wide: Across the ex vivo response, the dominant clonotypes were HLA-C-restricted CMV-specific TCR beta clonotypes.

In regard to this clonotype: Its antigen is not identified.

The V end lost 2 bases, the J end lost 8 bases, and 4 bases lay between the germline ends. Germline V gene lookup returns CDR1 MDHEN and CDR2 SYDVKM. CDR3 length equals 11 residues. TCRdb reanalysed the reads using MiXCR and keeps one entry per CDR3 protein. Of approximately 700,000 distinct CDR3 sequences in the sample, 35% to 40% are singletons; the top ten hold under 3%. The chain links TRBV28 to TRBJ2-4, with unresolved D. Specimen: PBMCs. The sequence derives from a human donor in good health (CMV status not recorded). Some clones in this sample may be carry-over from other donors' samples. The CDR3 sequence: CASSLQDIQYF. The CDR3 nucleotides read TGTGCCAGCAGTTTACAGGACATTCAGTACTTC.